One and the same sample provided the 7 T cell receptor beta chains below, sequenced in a study of OX40 agonist ivuxolimab in advanced cancers. The table came from immunoSEQ multiplex PCR; TCRdb's copy has only in-frame clones and leaves some out. The sample lists about 31,000 clones; around 87% were seen once. The sequencing used CD4+ or CD8+ T cells sorted from blood, collected in a trial of the OX40 agonist ivuxolimab. Every receptor here comes from an adult with an advanced solid tumor such as melanoma, head and neck, liver or kidney cancer.

The rearrangement joins TRBV10-3 to TRBJ2-7; possibly TRBD2 for D (7 bases). Germline-derived CDR1 and CDR2 are ENHRY and SYGVKD. The CDR3 length is 12 residues. Trimming pared 10 bases from V and 5 bases from J, leaving 15 bases between. The CDR3 DNA is TGTGCCACCGAGGGGGGGCTGAACGAGCAGTACTTC. It encodes CATEGGLNEQYF.

J is TRBJ2-5 and V is TRBV5-1; 7 nucleotides align to TRBD2. The CDR3 has 15 amino acids. Germline V gene lookup returns CDR1 SGHRS and CDR2 YFSETQ. With 0 bases clipped from V and 6 bases from J, the junction kept 8 bases outside the gene matches. The CDR3 loop is CASSLVTSDSQTQYF. The CDR3 nucleotides are TGCGCCAGCAGCTTGGTAACTAGCGATTCACAGACCCAGTACTTC.

This clone was seen only a few times. The rearrangement uses TRBV5-4 and TRBJ2-2; D could derive from TRBD1 or TRBD2 (6 bases each). The CDR3 is 16 amino acids. Germline lookup yields CDR1 SGHNT and CDR2 YYREEE (reference sequence). The ends were cut back, 4 bases at V and 4 bases at J, with 17 bases in the middle. CDR3 protein: CASSSTGARGTGELFF. The CDR3 coding sequence is TGTGCCAGCAGCAGTACGGGGGCGCGGGGCACCGGGGAGCTGTTTTTT. Combining the CDR3 with reference TRBV5-4 and TRBJ2-2 gives the whole variable domain ETGVTQSPTHLIKTRGQQVTLRCSSQSGHNTVSWYQQALGQGPQFIFQYYREEENGRGNFPPRFSGLQFPNYSSELNVNALELDDSALYLCASSSTGARGTGELFFGEGSRLTVL.

The chain has TRBV6-4 and TRBJ2-1; 8 nucleotides agree with TRBD2. Germline V gives CDR1 MRHNA, CDR2 SNTAGT. V dropped 3 bases and J dropped 3; count of bases not matched to a gene: 7. The CDR3 length is 16 residues. CDR3 amino acids: CASSDWTGGNYNEQFF. Here the CDR3 DNA reads TGTGCCAGCAGTGATTGGACGGGAGGGAACTACAATGAGCAGTTCTTC.

J is TRBJ2-3 and V is TRBV6-5; tentative D call: TRBD2 (6 bases). Germline CDR1 reads MNHEY; CDR2 reads SVGAGI. V was shortened by 7 bases and J by 5 bases, with 16 bases between the two germline ends. The CDR3 contains 14 residues. The CDR3 region has the DNA TGTGCCAGCACCTGGGGGGTCGGAGGAGATACGCAGTATTTT. Its translation is CASTWGVGGDTQYF.

The chain has TRBV19 and TRBJ2-2; 7 positions match TRBD1. The CDR3 totals 15 residues. J gave up 0 bases and V 5 bases, and 3 bases lay outside the gene matches. The germline V gene has CDR1 LNHDA and CDR2 SQIVND (reference sequence). CDR3 nucleotide sequence: TGTGCCAGTAGTTTACAGGGGACGAACACCGGGGAGCTGTTTTTT. Translated: CASSLQGTNTGELFF.

The chain combines TRBV6-4 with TRBJ2-1; D is possibly TRBD1 (6 bases). CDR1 and CDR2 (germline): MRHNA, SNTAGT. Trimming cost V 0 bases and J 3 bases, with 6 bases left between them. The CDR3 runs to 14 residues. CDR3 sequence: CASSDSGGYNEQFF. As DNA, the CDR3 is TGTGCCAGCAGTGACTCAGGGGGCTACAATGAGCAGTTCTTC.